The clone carrying this T cell receptor beta chain appeared once. These data are taken from a study of blood T cell repertoires in COVID-19. For the study at large: The origin of the acute and convalescent COVID-19 samples was the United States, Italy and Spain. PBMCs, B-cell-depleted T cells, or T cells were the source of the cDNA or gDNA that made up the material.

From germline, CDR1 is SGHRS and CDR2 YFSETQ. The CDR3 is 16 amino acids. Losses at the gene ends were 1 base for V and 8 bases for J; bases not matched to a gene: 5. Enrollment of patients from Seattle took place during active infection, with longitudinal follow-up. Original analysis: From reference gene primer amplification, estimates of nucleated cell counts were derived. Only in-frame clones appear in the TCRdb table, and some are missing; sequencing was by immunoSEQ multiplex PCR. V, J and clone size were drawn from that table, and D and trimming were deduced from the DNA. The sample has about 110,000 clones, roughly four fifths seen once.

Sequencing was done on a sample of peripheral blood. This chain joins TRBV5-1 and TRBJ2-1; 14 bases line up with TRBD2. The receptor's source is an elderly man with COVID-19, enrolled during active disease. The CDR3 loop is CASSLLGLAGEDEQFF. The CDR3 nucleotides read TGCGCCAGCAGCTTGCTGGGACTAGCGGGAGAGGATGAGCAGTTCTTC.